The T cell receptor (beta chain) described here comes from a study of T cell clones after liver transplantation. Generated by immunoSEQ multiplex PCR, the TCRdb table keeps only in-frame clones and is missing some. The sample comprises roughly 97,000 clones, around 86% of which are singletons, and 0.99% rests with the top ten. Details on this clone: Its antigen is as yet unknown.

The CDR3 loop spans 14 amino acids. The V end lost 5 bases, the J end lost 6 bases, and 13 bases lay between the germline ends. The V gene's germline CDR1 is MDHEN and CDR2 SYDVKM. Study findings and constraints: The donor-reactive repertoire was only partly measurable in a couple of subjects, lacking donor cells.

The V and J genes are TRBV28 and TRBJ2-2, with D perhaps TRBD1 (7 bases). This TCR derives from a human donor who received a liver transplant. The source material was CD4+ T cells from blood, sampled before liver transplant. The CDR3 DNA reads TGTGCCAGCAGTCTCAGGGGGGTGGCCGGGGAGCTGTTTTTT. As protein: CASSLRGVAGELFF.